This T cell receptor (beta chain) appears in the sequencing data of a study of blood T cell repertoires in COVID-19. As for the study in general: COVID-19 samples from acute and convalescent phases originated in the United States, Italy and Spain. Sources were T cells, B-cell-depleted T cells, or PBMCs; the material itself was cDNA or gDNA.

This CDR3 contains 14 residues. Trimming removed 0 bases from V and 7 bases from J; junction bases left unmatched: 3. CDR1 and CDR2 from the germline V gene are SGDLS and YYNGEE. In the authors' workflow: Nucleated cell number was recorded as an estimate derived from reference gene primer amplification. The method was immunoSEQ multiplex PCR; TCRdb's version includes in-frame clones alone and lacks a portion of them. V and J calls and clone size follow that table, whereas D and trimming were derived from the DNA. Of some 220,000 clones listed, 60% to 85% are singletons. Sequenced sample: peripheral blood. The J gene is TRBJ1-4, the V gene TRBV9, with 7 bases lining up with TRBD1. This receptor was obtained from a woman between 70 and 85 years old with acute or convalescent COVID-19. The CDR3 loop is CASSVEAGGEKLFF. CDR3 bases: TGTGCCAGCAGCGTAGAGGCAGGGGGTGAAAAACTGTTTTTT.